The 20 T cell receptor beta chains given below trace back to one sample, sequenced in a study of human T cells and chemical hapten exposure. TCRdb independently ran MiXCR on the RACE reads; one entry per CDR3 protein. The sample has 150,000 to 200,000 distinct CDR3 sequences, under 30% seen once; the top ten hold approximately 2.5%. This sample's time point: patch test 3, about 24 weeks after DPC sensitization. Treatment here: therapeutic diphenylcyclopropenone sensitization with weekly scalp DPC. Sequences were derived from whole blood, sampled in connection with sensitization to the hapten diphenylcyclopropenone (DPC). The source is a woman aged 40 to 55 with alopecia areata. Some clones in this sample may be carry-over from other donors' samples.

This clonotype was seen more than once but under ten times. This chain connects TRBV28 to TRBJ2-3; TRBD1 agrees at 7 bases. The ends lost 8 bases at V and 5 bases at J; junction bases unmatched: 4. The germline CDR1 and CDR2 sequences are MDHEN and SYDVKM. The CDR3 has 12 amino acids. CDR3 in DNA: TGTGCCAGCCGACAGGGACAAGATACGCAGTATTTT. This sequence encodes CASRQGQDTQYF.

This rearrangement joins TRBV29-1 to TRBJ2-2, with D maybe TRBD1 (5 bases). CDR3 length: 12 residues. Per germline, CDR1 SQVTM and CDR2 ANQGSEA. The V end lost 4 bases, the J end lost 6 bases, and 9 bases lay between the germline ends. CDR3 in DNA: TGCAGCGTTGGTCAGGGCCCCGGGGAGCTGTTTTTT. Translating gives CSVGQGPGELFF.

This clonotype was seen more than once but under ten times. The genes are TRBV5-1 and TRBJ2-1, with unresolved D. The germline V and J ends were trimmed by 5 bases and 5 bases, with 11 bases remaining between them. Germline V gives CDR1 SGHRS, CDR2 YFSETQ. The CDR3 length is 13 residues. CDR3 bases: TGCGCCAGCAGAACTAACCTCAACAATGAGCAGTTCTTC. Translating it yields CASRTNLNNEQFF. Complete variable domain (other parts from reference TRBV5-1 and TRBJ2-1): KAGVTQTPRYLIKTRGQQVTLSCSPISGHRSVSWYQQTPGQGLQFLFEYFSETQRNKGNFPGRFSGRQFSNSRSEMNVSTLELGDSALYLCASRTNLNNEQFFGPGTRLTVL.

V is TRBV29-1 and J is TRBJ2-7; TRBD1 aligns across 7 bases. V shed 7 bases, J shed 6 bases, and the junction held 12 bases outside the gene matches. The CDR3 contains 13 residues. Germline V CDR1 and CDR2: SQVTM, ANQGSEA. In DNA form, the CDR3 reads TGCAGCGCCGAGGGGCAGGGGGTCTCCGAGCAGTACTTC. It yields the protein CSAEGQGVSEQYF.

There are many counts of this clonotype. This chain joins TRBV29-1 and TRBJ2-7, with 8 bases fitting TRBD2. The CDR3 covers 12 residues. The germline V gene has CDR1 SQVTM and CDR2 ANQGSEA. V lost 6 bases to trimming and J lost 2 bases; unmatched junction nucleotides: 3. For the CDR3, the DNA is TGCAGCGTAGAACTAGCGGCCTACGAGCAGTACTTC. It codes for CSVELAAYEQYF.

In this sample, this clonotype turned up a few times. The rearrangement links TRBV21-1 to TRBJ1-1; TRBD1 is the table's D call and was not checked against the DNA. TRBV21-1 is a pseudogene locus. The CDR3 spans 17 residues. The DNA of the CDR3 is TGTGCCAGCAGCAAAGAATTTCCGGCGGGACAGGCCACAGAAGCTTTCTTT. It is translated as CASSKEFPAGQATEAFF.

This chain connects TRBV7-2 to TRBJ1-6; D perhaps matches TRBD1 (6 bases). This CDR3 comprises 15 residues. The V gene lost 1 base and the J gene lost 10 bases, with 14 bases spanning the gap. The germline gives CDR1 SGHTA, CDR2 FQGNSA. The CDR3 sequence is CASSLVGGPGSPLHF. CDR3 nucleotide sequence: TGTGCCAGCAGCTTAGTGGGGGGCCCAGGCTCACCCCTCCACTTT.

This clonotype was picked up a small number of times. V and J are TRBV5-1 and TRBJ2-5; TRBD1 matches at 7 bases. From germline, CDR1 is SGHRS and CDR2 YFSETQ. V lost 1 base, J lost 1 base, and 4 bases stayed unmatched. The CDR3 spans 15 residues. The CDR3 sequence is CASSLNTGAQETQYF. The CDR3 DNA follows: TGCGCCAGCAGCTTGAACACAGGGGCCCAAGAGACCCAGTACTTC.

This clonotype has just a few counts. The chain employs TRBV7-2 and TRBJ2-6; D may be TRBD2 (5 bases). V shed 1 base and J shed 4 bases, with 14 bases lying between them. Germline CDR1 and CDR2: SGHTA and FQGNSA. The CDR3 runs to 17 residues. For the CDR3, the DNA is TGTGCCAGCAGCTTAGGTGGTGCGGGCCGCGGGGCCAACGTCCTGACTTTC. Its translation: CASSLGGAGRGANVLTF.

This chain connects TRBV20-1 to TRBJ1-1; TRBD1 might be the D (5 bases). Germline CDR1 is DFQATT and CDR2 is SNEGSKA (reference sequence). V was shortened by 3 bases and J by 5 bases, with 13 bases between the two germline ends. The CDR3 consists of 13 residues. The chain's CDR3 is CSASWGGWTEAFF. Here the CDR3 DNA reads TGCAGTGCTAGTTGGGGGGGTTGGACTGAAGCTTTCTTT.

This clonotype has at least ten counts. This chain uses TRBV4-2 with TRBJ2-3; D is possibly TRBD1 (7 bases). The CDR3 runs 16 residues. Trimming removed 0 bases at V and 4 bases at J, with 14 bases between. Germline lookup yields CDR1 LGHNA and CDR2 YNFKEQ. This CDR3 is CASSQDGGGQPDTQYF. The CDR3 coding sequence is TGTGCCAGCAGCCAAGATGGAGGGGGACAGCCAGATACGCAGTATTTT.

The V call is TRBV20-1, the J call TRBJ1-1; tentatively, D is TRBD1 (6 bases). The CDR3 sequence is 14 residues long. V gave up 1 base and J gave up 4 bases, with 13 bases separating them. The germline V gene encodes CDR1 DFQATT and CDR2 SNEGSKA (reference sequence). The DNA for the CDR3 is TGCAGTGCTAGAGGCGGGGGGCTGGGCACTGAAGCTTTCTTT. Translation: CSARGGGLGTEAFF.

V is TRBV12-3 or TRBV12-4 and J is TRBJ2-7; D possibly matches TRBD1 or TRBD2 (5 bases each). The CDR3 has 13 amino acids. Between the trimmed V and J ends, which lost 3 bases and 6 bases, there was a span of 12 bases. The CDR3: CASSFLGTPEQYF. Here the CDR3 DNA reads TGTGCCAGCAGTTTTTTGGGGACGCCCGAGCAGTACTTC.

V and J are TRBV6-2 or TRBV6-3 and TRBJ2-4; perhaps TRBD2 as D (6 bases). This CDR3 is 12 amino acids long. Trimming took off 4 bases at V and 15 bases at J, with 16 bases between the two ends. CDR1 and CDR2 from the germline V gene are MNHEY and SVGEGT. The CDR3 loop is CASSSGGGTRYF. The CDR3 DNA is TGTGCCAGCAGTTCGGGTGGAGGGACTCGGTACTTC.

V gene TRBV5-1 combines with J gene TRBJ2-7; 9 nucleotides match TRBD1. Looked up from germline, CDR1 is SGHRS and CDR2 is YFSETQ. Trimming at V came to 3 bases and at J to 6 bases, leaving 4 bases not matched to a gene. CDR3 size: 13 residues. CDR3 region: CASSSSTGGEQYF. Written as DNA, the CDR3 is TGCGCCAGCAGCTCGTCGACAGGGGGCGAGCAGTACTTC.

This clonotype has just a few counts. The chain combines TRBV5-5 with TRBJ2-2; 8 bases line up with TRBD1. There are 15 residues in the CDR3. Germline V gives CDR1 SGHKS, CDR2 YYEKEE (reference sequence). With V trimmed by 5 bases and J by 1 base, 4 bases remained unmatched. The CDR3 sequence: CASSSGQVNTGELFF. DNA of the CDR3: TGTGCCAGCAGTTCGGGACAGGTGAACACCGGGGAGCTGTTTTTT.

The table lists this clonotype with a few counts. The chain employs TRBV28 and TRBJ2-3; TRBD2 agrees at 7 bases. Trimming took 6 bases from V and 3 from J; bases not matched to a gene: 3. Per germline, CDR1 MDHEN and CDR2 SYDVKM. The CDR3 has 13 amino acids. The CDR3 DNA sequence: TGTGCCAGCAGATGGGGGGGAACAGATACGCAGTATTTT. Amino acid sequence: CASRWGGTDTQYF.

The chain combines TRBV7-3 with TRBJ2-1, with D tentatively TRBD2 (6 bases). The V and J ends lost 5 bases and 6 bases respectively, with 17 bases between them. The CDR3 has 15 amino acids. Germline V gene lookup returns CDR1 SGHTA and CDR2 FQGTGA. This CDR3 is CASSTTGSGPNEQFF. In DNA, the CDR3 is TGTGCCAGCAGCACAACGGGGAGCGGGCCCAATGAGCAGTTCTTC.

This sequence joins TRBV11-2 and TRBJ2-5; D gene uncertain. This CDR3 comprises 16 residues. The germline V gene encodes CDR1 SGHAT and CDR2 FQNNGV. Deletions cut 5 bases from V and 2 bases from J, with 18 bases between. CDR3: CASSPSGVPLQETQYF. CDR3 in DNA: TGTGCCAGCAGCCCTTCTGGCGTCCCCCTTCAAGAGACCCAGTACTTC.

In this sample, this clonotype turned up a few times. The chain's CDR3 is CASSQTGSPEAFF. The CDR3 bases are TGTGCCAGCAGTCAAACAGGGAGCCCTGAAGCTTTCTTT. V gene TRBV12-3 or TRBV12-4 combines with J gene TRBJ1-1; D possibly corresponds to TRBD1 (6 bases). The CDR3 loop spans 13 amino acids. Trimming stripped 5 bases from V and 6 bases from J, with 13 bases between.